The clone carrying this TCR beta chain was recorded many times. Its cognate antigen is unknown. The entry originates in a study of neurological immune-mediated disorders. Synthesis of cDNA was carried out by template-switch 5'RACE. The reaction used 10-nucleotide random UMIs. From 15-18 subjects, over 180 million TCR-beta sequences were obtained in each sequencing run. TCRdb analysed the 5' RACE reads with MiXCR anew, one entry per CDR3 protein. The sample lists around 55,000 distinct CDR3 sequences, over 3.5% occurring once. Study results and caveats: No sharing of CDR3 amino acid sequences was observed among expanded clones across subjects, suggesting private repertoires in all groups. The repertoires of 18 of 34 multiple sclerosis patients were placed by phylogenetic grouping in a single related-CDR3 cluster, which may be a signature.

This CDR3 comprises 13 residues. V shed 1 base and J shed 5 bases, with 8 bases lying between them. Germline CDR1 reads LGHDT; CDR2 reads YNNKEL (reference sequence). The TCR comes from a middle-aged woman with multiple sclerosis. Sample: CD4+ T cells from blood. V is TRBV3-1 and J is TRBJ1-1; unclear D gene. CDR3 sequence (DNA): TGTGCCAGCAGCCAAGGGCCCGGGACTGAAGCTTTCTTT. Residues: CASSQGPGTEAFF.